The 32 T cell receptor beta chains presented below share a single source sample, sequenced in a study of graft-versus-host responses after intestinal transplantation (dated by TCRdb to the early 2020s). The library was built by means of the immunoSEQ multiplex PCR assay. Imported from immuneACCESS, the table was reduced by TCRdb to in-frame sequences with V and J called. These copies leave out some clones; in studies compared against another copy, an unresolved V gene accounts for under half, and the cause of the remainder is not known. The sample records roughly 70,000 clones, around 90% of which are singletons. Together, the top ten hold 6.5% to 8% of the sample. The sample here was bone marrow, taken approximately 700 days after intestinal transplantation. Receptor source: a human patient who received an intestinal transplant, so some T cells may come from the graft donor.

The chain combines TRBV6-6 with TRBJ2-7, with TRBD1 as a possible D gene (6 bases). Between the trimmed V and J ends, which lost 6 bases and 5 bases, there was a span of 17 bases. Germline CDR1 and CDR2: MNHNY and SVGAGI (reference sequence). The CDR3 loop spans 14 amino acids. In nucleotides, the CDR3 is TGTGCCAGCAGGCCTTGGACAGAAAGTAACGAGCAGTACTTC. This sequence encodes CASRPWTESNEQYF.

The gene calls are TRBV5-1 and TRBJ2-1; D unresolved. Deletions cut 0 bases from V and 8 bases from J, with 6 bases between. The length of the CDR3 is 12 residues. CDR1 and CDR2 from the germline V gene are SGHRS and YFSETQ. For the CDR3, the DNA is TGCGCCAGCAGCTTGGAACGTTATGAGCAGTTCTTC. This encodes CASSLERYEQFF.

CDR3 nucleotide sequence: TGTGCCATCAGGGGACAGGGGAAAGAGACCCAGTACTTC. It translates to CAIRGQGKETQYF. The genes are TRBV10-3 and TRBJ2-5; 10 bases are shared with TRBD1. J lost 3 bases, V lost 6 bases, and 1 base had no gene match. There are 13 residues in the CDR3. Germline V gene data show CDR1 as ENHRY and CDR2 as SYGVKD.

The chain has TRBV29-1 and TRBJ2-1; D uncertain. Trimming cost V 2 bases and J 4 bases, with 9 bases left between them. This CDR3 comprises 13 residues. Germline V lookup: CDR1 SQVTM, CDR2 ANQGSEA. CDR3 nucleotide sequence: TGCAGCGTTGAAAGGCAGGTTTACAATGAGCAGTTCTTC. This gives the protein CSVERQVYNEQFF.

This chain joins TRBV11-3 and TRBJ2-7, with TRBD2 matching over 12 bases. This CDR3 has 14 amino acids. Per germline, CDR1 SGHNT and CDR2 YENEEA. Trimming cost V 5 bases and J 7 bases; bases outside gene matches: 6. CDR3 sequence (DNA): TGTGCCAGCAGCCGGACTAGCGGGGCGGAGGAGCAGTACTTC. Its translation: CASSRTSGAEEQYF. Filled out from reference TRBV11-3 and TRBJ2-7, the complete variable domain reads EAGVVQSPRYKIIEKKQPVAFWCNPISGHNTLYWYLQNLGQGPELLIRYENEEAVDDSQLPKDRFSAERLKGVDSTLKIQPAELGDSAVYLCASSRTSGAEEQYFGPGTRLTVT.

The V and J genes are TRBV5-4 and TRBJ2-7; 9 bases align to TRBD1. CDR1 is SGHNT and CDR2 is YYREEE in the germline V gene (reference sequence). The CDR3 is 15 residues long. Trimming cost V 4 bases and J 2 bases; bases outside gene matches: 7. This CDR3 is CASSNAGQGTYEQYF. In DNA, the CDR3 is TGTGCCAGCAGCAACGCCGGACAGGGGACCTACGAGCAGTACTTC.

The chain links TRBV6-5 to TRBJ1-1; D is uncertain. Trimming stripped 7 bases from V and 3 bases from J, with 9 bases between. This CDR3 contains 12 residues. Germline CDR1 reads MNHEY; CDR2 reads SVGAGI. The CDR3 here is CASMDSDTEAFF. CDR3 coding DNA: TGTGCCAGCATGGATTCGGACACTGAAGCTTTCTTT.

The genes are TRBV27 and TRBJ2-5, with 7 bases matching TRBD2. Trimming at V came to 3 bases and at J to 5 bases, leaving 3 bases not matched to a gene. Germline assignment: CDR1 MNHEY and CDR2 SMNVEV (reference sequence). The CDR3 runs to 13 residues. CDR3 residues: CASSFGGWETQYF. CDR3 nucleotides: TGTGCCAGCAGTTTCGGGGGGTGGGAGACCCAGTACTTC.

The rearrangement joins TRBV29-1 to TRBJ2-1, with D hard to call. Germline V gene lookup returns CDR1 SQVTM and CDR2 ANQGSEA. V was clipped by 2 bases and J by 9 bases, with 8 bases between them. The length of the CDR3 is 11 residues. The CDR3 is CSVEPEREQFF. Written as DNA, the CDR3 is TGCAGCGTTGAACCCGAGCGTGAGCAGTTCTTC.

The genes are TRBV12-5 and TRBJ2-3; 11 bases are shared with TRBD1. The CDR3 length is 19 residues. CDR1 is LGHNT and CDR2 is FRNRAP in the germline V gene. J was trimmed by 4 bases and V by 2 bases; bases with no gene match: 14. The CDR3 coding sequence is TGTGCTAGTGGTTTGTTCCGGGACAGGGGGGCGAGGTTTTCAGATACGCAGTATTTT. Translated: CASGLFRDRGARFSDTQYF.

V gene TRBV4-2 combines with J gene TRBJ1-5, with D possibly being TRBD1 (6 bases). V lost 3 bases to trimming and J lost 3 bases, with 18 bases between them. Germline-derived CDR1 and CDR2 are LGHNA and YNFKEQ. The CDR3 is 17 amino acids. CDR3 protein: CASSQGGLRGFNQPQHF. DNA of the CDR3: TGTGCCAGCAGCCAGGGGGGTTTGAGGGGGTTCAATCAGCCCCAGCATTTT.

This chain links TRBV5-6 with TRBJ2-5; 9 bases agree with TRBD2. Trimming at V came to 0 bases and at J to 1 base, leaving 10 bases not matched to a gene. There are 18 residues in the CDR3. Looked up from germline, CDR1 is SGHDT and CDR2 is YYEEEE. CDR3 protein: CASSLGLAAFRGQETQYF. DNA of the CDR3: TGTGCCAGCAGCTTGGGACTAGCGGCCTTTAGGGGCCAAGAGACCCAGTACTTC.

The CDR3 DNA reads as TGTGCCAGCAGTGTAAATCTAGCTAACTATGGCTACACCTTC. The encoded protein is CASSVNLANYGYTF. J is TRBJ1-2 and V is TRBV6-1, with D unresolved. V lost 4 bases and J 0 bases, leaving 9 bases between the germline ends. The CDR3 covers 14 residues. CDR1 MNHNS and CDR2 SASEGT come from the germline V gene.

This chain connects TRBV7-7 to TRBJ2-2; D uncertain. The germline V gene has CDR1 SSHAT and CDR2 FNYEAQ (reference sequence). Trimming stripped 1 base from V and 3 bases from J, with 6 bases between. The CDR3 totals 14 residues. CDR3 sequence reads: CASSLGWDTGELFF. CDR3 DNA: TGTGCCAGCAGCTTAGGCTGGGACACCGGGGAGCTGTTTTTT. Together with reference TRBV7-7 and TRBJ2-2, the CDR3 gives the full variable domain: GAGVSQSPRYKVTKRGQDVTLRCDPISSHATLYWYQQALGQGPEFLTYFNYEAQPDKSGLPSDRFSAERPEGSISTLTIQRTEQRDSAMYRCASSLGWDTGELFFGEGSRLTVL.

The chain links TRBV6-6 to TRBJ1-6; 7 positions match TRBD1. Germline loops: CDR1 MNHNY, CDR2 SVGAGI (reference sequence). The ends lost 6 bases at V and 7 bases at J; junction bases unmatched: 9. The CDR3 runs 15 residues. The CDR3 sequence is CASSPRTGGNSPLHF. CDR3 bases: TGTGCCAGCAGCCCTAGGACAGGTGGGAATTCACCCCTCCACTTT.

The rearrangement joins TRBV4-2 to TRBJ2-5; TRBD2 matches 14 bases. The V and J ends lost 1 base and 5 bases, in that order; junction bases with no gene match: 3. The CDR3 totals 16 residues. In germline, CDR1 is LGHNA, CDR2 YNFKEQ. DNA of the CDR3: TGTGCCAGCAGCCAAGCGACTAGCGGGGGGGCCGAGACCCAGTACTTC. This codes for CASSQATSGGAETQYF.

This chain connects TRBV18 to TRBJ2-7; 15 nucleotides align to TRBD2. V lost 2 bases, J lost 12 bases, and 5 bases stayed unmatched. The CDR3 is 14 amino acids. Germline V CDR1 and CDR2: KGHSH, LQKENI. Written as DNA, the CDR3 is TGTGCCAGCTCACCAGGGACTAGCGGGGGGCCTAGGTACTTC. It encodes CASSPGTSGGPRYF.

This clone was found once. A read error may account for a junction end that differs from germline. The chain combines TRBV5-1 with TRBJ1-5; D is undetermined. This CDR3 region has 12 residues. Germline CDR1 SGHRS, CDR2 YFSETQ. In DNA form, the CDR3 reads TGTGCCAGCCGGGCCCGCAATCAGCCCCAGCATTTT. Residues: CASRARNQPQHF.

The chain carries TRBV27 and TRBJ2-7; D is unresolved. Germline CDR1 is MNHEY and CDR2 is SMNVEV (reference sequence). The CDR3 is 14 residues long. Trimming stripped 4 bases from V and 2 bases from J, with 12 bases between. The DNA of the CDR3 is TGTGCCAGCAGTTCCCTGACTTCGACCTACGAGCAGTACTTC. It translates to CASSSLTSTYEQYF.

This clone showed up just a few times. The chain carries TRBV28 and TRBJ1-5; the D is unclear. The V end was cut by 7 bases, the J end by 0 bases, with 4 bases between. The CDR3 loop spans 12 amino acids. CDR1 MDHEN and CDR2 SYDVKM come from the germline V gene. In DNA, the CDR3 is TGTGCCAGCAAAGGTAGCAATCAGCCCCAGCATTTT. Translation: CASKGSNQPQHF.

The CDR3 DNA follows: TGTGCCAGCAGCGTACGGGGGGCTGATGGCACAGATACGCAGTATTTT. This sequence encodes CASSVRGADGTDTQYF. V is TRBV9 and J is TRBJ2-3, with D perhaps TRBD2 (7 bases). With 1 base removed from V and 1 base from J, the gap between germline ends came to 13 bases. CDR3 length equals 16 residues. Germline V gives CDR1 SGDLS, CDR2 YYNGEE.

V is TRBV27 and J is TRBJ2-7; no clear D. This CDR3 spans 14 amino acids. V was cut by 4 bases and J by 3 bases, with 13 bases left in between. Germline CDR1 is MNHEY and CDR2 is SMNVEV (reference sequence). The CDR3 reads CASSWAVKGYEQYF. The CDR3 DNA reads TGTGCCAGCAGTTGGGCGGTTAAAGGCTACGAGCAGTACTTC.

V usage is TRBV5-1 and J usage is TRBJ2-3; D is possibly TRBD2 (6 bases). CDR1 and CDR2 (germline): SGHRS, YFSETQ. Deletions cut 0 bases from V and 9 bases from J, with 14 bases between. This CDR3 is 14 amino acids long. CDR3 protein: CASSLDNGRWTQYF. CDR3 bases: TGCGCCAGCAGCTTGGATAACGGGAGATGGACGCAGTATTTT.

The DNA for the CDR3 is TGTGCCAGCAGCCAAGTGCCTAGCGGGAGGGCCAATCCGTTCGAGCAGTACTTC. Protein sequence: CASSQVPSGRANPFEQYF. The chain has TRBV14 and TRBJ2-7; 12 bases line up with TRBD2. Germline values: CDR1 SGHDN, CDR2 FVKESK. This CDR3 contains 18 residues. J lost 6 bases, V lost 1 base, and 13 bases had no gene match.

V usage is TRBV28 and J usage is TRBJ1-1; no firm D call. The V gene's germline CDR1 is MDHEN and CDR2 SYDVKM. This CDR3 contains 12 residues. The V gene lost 6 bases and the J gene lost 3 bases, with 8 bases spanning the gap. The chain's CDR3 is CASRVLDTEAFF. Written as DNA, the CDR3 is TGTGCCAGCAGAGTTTTGGACACTGAAGCTTTCTTT.

The rearrangement joins TRBV4-1 to TRBJ1-1; D call uncertain. The ends were cut back, 0 bases at V and 1 base at J, with 6 bases in the middle. Germline V gene lookup returns CDR1 MGHRA and CDR2 YSYEKL. CDR3 size: 14 residues. CDR3 in amino acids: CASSQDVGNTEAFF. CDR3 DNA sequence: TGCGCCAGCAGCCAAGATGTAGGGAACACTGAAGCTTTCTTT.

This sequence joins TRBV21-1 and TRBJ1-5. TRBV21-1 is shown as a pseudogene. CDR3 length equals 13 residues. CDR3 nucleotides: TGTGCCAACGAGTTCGGGCGGTGTCTGCCCCAGCATTTT. Translation: CANEFGRCLPQHF.

V and J are TRBV16 and TRBJ2-7; the match to TRBD1 covers 7 bases. Germline V CDR1 and CDR2: KGHSY, FQNENV. With 0 bases clipped from V and 3 bases from J, the junction kept 5 bases outside the gene matches. The CDR3 spans 15 residues. The CDR3 is CASSQSGTADYEQYF. For the CDR3, the DNA is TGTGCCAGCAGCCAATCAGGGACAGCCGACTACGAGCAGTACTTC. Full variable domain (outside the CDR3, taken from reference TRBV16 and TRBJ2-7): GEEVAQTPKHLVRGEGQKAKLYCAPIKGHSYVFWYQQVLKNEFKFLISFQNENVFDETGMPKERFSAKCLPNSPCSLEIQATKLEDSAVYFCASSQSGTADYEQYFGPGTRLTVT.

The CDR3 nucleotides are TGCGCCAGCAGCCAAACAGCGGGAGGAAGCTACAATGAGCAGTTCTTC. This codes for CASSQTAGGSYNEQFF. J is TRBJ2-1 and V is TRBV4-1; 9 bases align to TRBD2. Germline loops: CDR1 MGHRA, CDR2 YSYEKL. V shed 2 bases and J 3 bases; nucleotides not matched to a gene: 5. The CDR3 covers 16 residues.

The chain links TRBV7-9 to TRBJ2-7; 8 bases agree with TRBD2. The CDR3 sequence is 15 residues long. Germline loops: CDR1 SEHNR, CDR2 FQNEAQ (reference sequence). V lost 3 bases and J lost 3; bases outside the gene matches: 7. The CDR3 nucleotides are TGTGCCAGCAGCTTCCTGACTAGCGTTGGCTACGAGCAGTACTTC. Amino acids: CASSFLTSVGYEQYF.

The CDR3 here is CASKKQGASNGEQFF. The CDR3, as DNA: TGTGCCAGTAAAAAACAGGGGGCGAGCAATGGGGAGCAGTTCTTC. V is TRBV19 and J is TRBJ2-1; 9 bases agree with TRBD1. V was clipped by 7 bases and J by 10 bases; unmatched bases: 14. The CDR3 covers 15 residues. In germline, CDR1 is LNHDA, CDR2 SQIVND (reference sequence).

The genes are TRBV4-1 and TRBJ2-1; 15 nucleotides align to TRBD2. CDR1 and CDR2 from the germline V gene are MGHRA and YSYEKL. Losses at the gene ends were 1 base for V and 8 bases for J; bases not matched to a gene: 9. The CDR3 is 18 residues long. CDR3 in amino acids: CASSQGTSGGAYNYEQFF. For the CDR3, the DNA is TGCGCCAGCAGCCAAGGGACTAGCGGGGGGGCTTACAACTATGAGCAGTTCTTC.